This T cell receptor beta chain stems from a study of T cell changes during pregnancy in multiple sclerosis. The germline V gene encodes CDR1 KGHSH and CDR2 LQKENI. The V segment lost 5 bases and the J segment 7 bases; nucleotides outside the gene matches: 15. CDR3 length: 16 residues. The repertoire was sequenced with immunoSEQ multiplex PCR; TCRdb's copy has only in-frame clones and lacks some. The sample carries roughly 59,000 clones, 93% recorded once. Sequencing was performed on CD4+ T cells from peripheral blood mononuclear cells, taken before pregnancy. This TCR came from a female donor with multiple sclerosis, enrolled in a pregnancy study. V is TRBV18 and J is TRBJ1-2; 8 bases fit TRBD1. CDR3: CASSNRQGQGVSGYTF. Here the CDR3 DNA reads TGTGCCAGCTCAAACCGACAGGGGCAAGGGGTTTCTGGCTACACCTTC. Full variable domain (missing parts from reference TRBV18 and TRBJ1-2): NAGVMQNPRHLVRRRGQEARLRCSPMKGHSHVYWYRQLPEEGLKFMVYLQKENIIDESGMPKERFSAEFPKEGPSILRIQQVVRGDSAAYFCASSNRQGQGVSGYTFGSGTRLTVV.